A selection of T cell receptor beta chains follows, all from one sample in a study of blood T cell repertoires in COVID-19. Assay: immunoSEQ multiplex PCR; the TCRdb copy retains only in-frame clones and omits some. Of around 220,000 clones listed, roughly 90% are singletons. Material: peripheral blood. The receptors originated from a woman in her thirties or forties who had recovered from COVID-19. Both conserved end residues are trimmed from each CDR3.

v_gene	len	j_gene	CDR3aa
TRBV5-8	11	TRBJ1-5	ASSLRGSQPQH
TRBV28	13	TRBJ1-5	ASSLREYSNQPQH
TRBV19	11	TRBJ2-7	ASSGTGGHEQY
TRBV3-1/TRBV3-2	13	TRBJ1-3	ASSPRQSSGNTIY
TRBV5-1	13	TRBJ1-6	ASSLRDREFSPLH
TRBV30	14	TRBJ2-3	AWSVQGGRFTDTQY
TRBV6-5	13	TRBJ2-1	ASSLAGSSYNEQF
TRBV4-3	15	TRBJ2-1	ASSQVVTGSSYNEQF
TRBV2	12	TRBJ2-1	ARGGAGGNNEQF
TRBV18	10	TRBJ2-7	ASSPPDGKLY
TRBV9	14	TRBJ2-2	ASSQGGGPNTGELF
TRBV24-1	13	TRBJ2-1	ATSAIAGGNNEQF
TRBV18	11	TRBJ2-1	ASSLDRYNEQF
TRBV4-3	11	TRBJ2-6	ASSQSGANVLT
TRBV7-3	11	TRBJ2-3	ASSPKRGDTQY
TRBV7-9	11	TRBJ1-2	ASSLARAGGYT
TRBV28	14	TRBJ2-2	ASRGPGTVNTGELF
TRBV27	10	TRBJ2-7	ASSLSAGEQY
TRBV20-1	12	TRBJ1-2	SASQDSPRYGYT
TRBV7-2	12	TRBJ2-7	ASSLGTAFYEQY
TRBV21-1	12	TRBJ2-7	ASSTGQGFHEQY
TRBV6-5	12	TRBJ1-1	ASSYDSMNTEAF
TRBV19	13	TRBJ1-2	ASSIVPGGDYGYT
TRBV5-1	13	TRBJ2-5	ASSLMSGKTETQY
TRBV5-4	14	TRBJ2-3	ASSLLTSPSTDTQY
TRBV5-1	12	TRBJ2-1	ASSLGQGYNEQF
TRBV3-1/TRBV3-2	13	TRBJ2-7	ASSPSGSRLGEQY
TRBV29-1	17	TRBJ1-5	SVQGIMSRFPSLNQPQH
TRBV19	11	TRBJ1-5	ASSNDRVQPQH
TRBV4-3	13	TRBJ2-3	ASSHLSGVGDTQY
TRBV5-1	13	TRBJ2-7	ASTPAGGTPYEQY
TRBV4-2	13	TRBJ2-3	ASSQEVIGTDTQY
TRBV11-1	11	TRBJ2-7	ASSLSPNYEQY
TRBV6-5	13	TRBJ1-2	ASSSDRGAPYGYT
TRBV2	13	TRBJ2-1	ASSPPDRAYNEQF
TRBV19	17	TRBJ1-5	ASSPLSPSGTVNPQPQH
TRBV5-1	14	TRBJ2-7	ASSRSGGNYIAEQY
TRBV29-1	14	TRBJ1-3	SVRGDRGPTGNTIY
TRBV24-1	13	TRBJ2-2	ATSDWTGVSGELF
TRBV11-2	14	TRBJ2-7	ASSLAVAGRSYEQY
TRBV7-2	14	TRBJ2-1	ASSLGVTGFYNEQF
TRBV28	14	TRBJ1-4	ASSIGGVRTNEKLF
TRBV2	15	TRBJ1-5	ASSALGQGVGNQPQH
TRBV4-2	12	TRBJ2-1	ASSQDGSYNEQF
TRBV11-3	13	TRBJ2-7	ASSFLTGTSYEQY
TRBV27	15	TRBJ2-7	ASSLSNPPGQGYEQY
TRBV4-1	14	TRBJ2-3	ASSLQGGASTDTQY
TRBV12-5	13	TRBJ2-3	ASGLRRWRGDTQY
TRBV6-2/TRBV6-3	17	TRBJ2-1	ASSPEPGLAGAAIDEQF
TRBV11-3	14	TRBJ2-7	ASSLDPGRRGYEQY
TRBV10-3	13	TRBJ2-3	AISEGGGPTDTQY
TRBV9	12	TRBJ2-7	ASSVAGTDYEQY
TRBV6-2/TRBV6-3	13	TRBJ2-3	ASSHGQGNTDTQY
TRBV6-5	11	TRBJ2-7	ASSYRGSYEQY
TRBV19	13	TRBJ2-1	ASSIVQGGRNEQF
TRBV11-2	15	TRBJ1-3	ASSRDTPKGSGNTIY
TRBV19	14	TRBJ1-1	ASSTDTPVMNTEAF
TRBV27	11	TRBJ1-1	ASRPQGYTEAF
TRBV3-1/TRBV3-2	10	TRBJ2-7	ASSQSSYEQY
TRBV7-2	14	TRBJ1-2	ASSLVGRGRGYGYT